The clone carrying this T cell receptor (beta chain) was picked up many times. Its antigen is not known. The junction does not match germline at one end; this may be a read error. This specimen belongs to a study of CD8+CD57+ T cells in acquired aplastic anemia. It was genomic DNA that served as the template for profiling TCR beta VDJ and CDR3. TCRdb re-analysed the reads in MiXCR, keeping a single row per CDR3 protein. The table lists just over 150,000 distinct CDR3 sequences, 40% to 60% of them singletons. CD8+CD57+ cell expansion had been shown by flow cytometry in patients chosen for sequencing. Study observations and caveats: There were over 25 CD8+ CDR3 sequences that occurred in both patients and controls.

The CDR3 is made up of 15 amino acids. Germline V lookup: CDR1 MNHNS, CDR2 SASEGT. The chain combines TRBV6-1 with TRBJ1-6; D is undetermined. The clonotype originates from a human donor with aplastic anemia. Sequencing was performed on sorted CD4+, CD8+, or CD8+CD57+ T cells (not recorded which) from PBMCs. CDR3 region: CASREGSSYNSPLHF. The CDR3 DNA follows: TGTGCCAGCAGGGAAGGTAGCTCCTATAATTCACCCCTCCACTTT.